This is a list of T cell receptor beta chains from one sample in a study of cytomegalovirus exposure and HLA in healthy donors. Data came from immunoSEQ multiplex PCR; TCRdb stores just in-frame clones and leaves some out. The sample includes 150,000 or so clones, about four fifths of them seen just once. Material for sequencing was PBMCs. These receptor sequences come from a woman aged 45-65 years in good health and CMV-seropositive. CDR3s include the opening cysteine and the closing phenylalanine or tryptophan. The order of the fields is V gene, CDR3 length, CDR3 protein.

>TRBV2|13
CASSEVRQAGYTF
>TRBV28|16
CASSLIAGGKNTEAFF
>TRBV7-6|15
CASSEVGSSNTEAFF
>TRBV9|12
CASSGAVGTQYF
>TRBV27|16
CASSINAGTGYQPQHF
>TRBV27|16
CASSLQAGVDTGELFF
>TRBV6-5|13
CASSLSPVNTIYF
>TRBV7-9|18
CASTSEASPGQGGRGYTF
>TRBV12-2|16
CASRSGLAGRDNEQFF
>TRBV19|15
CATHGSHSGANVLTF
>TRBV28|14
CASSLFQGVYGYTF
>TRBV28|15
CASSPTGVLTYEQYF
>TRBV7-9|15
CASRSGSAFNEKLFF
>TRBV4-3|16
CASSQDKLAAYNEQFF
>TRBV7-3|15
CASSFGGSSTDTQYF
>TRBV28|14
CASSLRTAGYEQYF
>TRBV5-1|16
CASSLPTGSVLDEQYF
>TRBV7-3|16
CASSWGGSQGEGGYTF
>TRBV7-6|14
CASSFRAGDNEQFF
>TRBV19|13
CASGTPMNTEAFF
>TRBV7-3|16
CASSLDGQVQSDTQYF
>TRBV5-6|13
CASSLAGVNEQFF
>TRBV7-9|13
CSSSFAGDFSYTF
>TRBV28|15
CASSLSGGAGTEAFF
>TRBV30|18
CAWTFRGGLAGGPNEQFF
>TRBV4-2|16
CASSQEGREVTGELFF
>TRBV7-2|18
CASSGKGLAGENYNEQFF
>TRBV5-1|16
CASSLEGVAGFNEQFF
>TRBV4-1|14
CASSPGGKTDTQYF
>TRBV2|14
CASTLASSYNEQFF
>TRBV29-1|13
CSVTALSYNEQFF
>TRBV27|15
CASKPGLAVADTQYF
>TRBV5-1|13
CASSTRGDYGYTF
>TRBV7-8|17
CASSSTGDRNYNSPLHF
>TRBV10-3|13
CAIRRTSEETQYF
>TRBV19|16
CASSIPSGRGPGELFF
>TRBV5-6|14
CASSLGLTRETQYF
>TRBV18|18
CASSRLAQGQGSGYGYTF
>TRBV10-3|14
CATQRTGASYEQYF
>TRBV11-2|15
CASSLSSGGPYEQYF
>TRBV18|16
CASSPLLTGVNTEAFF
>TRBV28|14
CASRLTGESYEQYF
>TRBV7-7|15
CASSALATPGGEQFF